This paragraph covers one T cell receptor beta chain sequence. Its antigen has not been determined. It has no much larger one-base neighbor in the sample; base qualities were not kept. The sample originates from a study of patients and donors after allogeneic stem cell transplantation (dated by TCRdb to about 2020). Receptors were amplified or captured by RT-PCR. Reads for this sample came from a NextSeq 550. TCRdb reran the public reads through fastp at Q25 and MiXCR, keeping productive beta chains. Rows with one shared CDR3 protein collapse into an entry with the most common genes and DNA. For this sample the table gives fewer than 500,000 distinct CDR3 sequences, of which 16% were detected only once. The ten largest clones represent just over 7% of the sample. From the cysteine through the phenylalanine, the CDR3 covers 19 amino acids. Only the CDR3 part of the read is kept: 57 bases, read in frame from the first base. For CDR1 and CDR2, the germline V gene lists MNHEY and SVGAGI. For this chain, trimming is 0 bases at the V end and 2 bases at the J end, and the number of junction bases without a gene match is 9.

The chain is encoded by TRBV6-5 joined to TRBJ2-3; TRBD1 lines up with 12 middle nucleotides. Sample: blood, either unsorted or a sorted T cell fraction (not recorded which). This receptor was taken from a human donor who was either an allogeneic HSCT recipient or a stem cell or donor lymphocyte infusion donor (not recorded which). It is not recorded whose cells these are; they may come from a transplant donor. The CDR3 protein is CASSYSPGQGARVTDTQYF. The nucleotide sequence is TGTGCCAGCAGTTACTCCCCGGGACAGGGGGCGAGGGTCACAGATACGCAGTATTTT.